A single sample gave rise to the 7 T cell receptor beta chains below, sequenced in a study of T-cell reconstitution after alpha-beta-depleted transplantation in children. Researchers prepared the TCRbeta library using unique molecular identifiers, the study reports. One entry per CDR3 protein results from TCRdb running MiXCR on the PCR reads. In the table there are about 58,000 distinct CDR3 sequences, 44% of which are singletons. The specimen was PBMCs, mostly from graft donor cells, collected 360 days after TCRalphabeta/CD19-depleted stem cell transplant. Receptors originate from a male patient younger than 18 who had a stem cell transplant for acute lymphoblastic leukemia, so the T cells may come from the graft donor.

This rearrangement joins TRBV10-3 to TRBJ2-3, with D possibly being TRBD2 (5 bases). V was clipped by 6 bases and J by 1 base, with 17 bases between them. The CDR3 totals 16 residues. The V gene's germline CDR1 is ENHRY and CDR2 SYGVKD. In nucleotides, the CDR3 is TGTGCCATCAGATCAAGCGGCGGTTGGCGCACAGATACGCAGTATTTT. As protein: CAIRSSGGWRTDTQYF.

The table lists this clonotype with a few counts. V and J are TRBV29-1 and TRBJ2-5; D uncertain. Looked up from germline, CDR1 is SQVTM and CDR2 is ANQGSEA. Trimming shortened V by 4 bases and J by 5 bases, and 2 bases separated the two germline ends. CDR3 length: 9 residues. The CDR3 region is CSVGETQYF. CDR3 coding DNA: TGCAGCGTTGGGGAGACCCAGTACTTC.

This clonotype has more than one count but fewer than ten. The chain employs TRBV27 and TRBJ2-4; possibly TRBD1 for D (5 bases). Germline CDR1 reads MNHEY; CDR2 reads SMNVEV (reference sequence). This CDR3 spans 14 amino acids. The V gene lost 8 bases and the J gene lost 1 base, with 12 bases spanning the gap. CDR3 protein: CASGPKGAKNIQYF. Written as DNA, the CDR3 is TGTGCCAGCGGACCGAAGGGGGCCAAAAACATTCAGTACTTC.

The chain couples TRBV6-2 or TRBV6-3 to TRBJ2-7, with D maybe TRBD1 (6 bases). The CDR3 runs 16 residues. From germline, CDR1 is MNHEY and CDR2 SVGEGT. The ends were cut back, 5 bases at V and 3 bases at J, with 20 bases in the middle. In DNA, the CDR3 is TGTGCCAGCAGTCGAATCTGGACAGCGTCTTTCTACGAGCAGTACTTC. This encodes CASSRIWTASFYEQYF.

The gene calls are TRBV7-8 and TRBJ2-1, with D tentatively TRBD2 (5 bases). The CDR3 covers 14 residues. CDR1 is SGHVS, CDR2 FQNEAQ, per germline. Trimming stripped 1 base from V and 4 bases from J, with 8 bases between. The CDR3 nucleotides read TGTGCCAGCAGCTTAGGAAGCGGTTACAATGAGCAGTTCTTC. Translation: CASSLGSGYNEQFF.

The chain employs TRBV20-1 and TRBJ2-7, with D unclear. Germline values: CDR1 DFQATT, CDR2 SNEGSKA (reference sequence). The CDR3 covers 13 residues. Trimming took off 6 bases at V and 0 bases at J, with 12 bases between the two ends. This CDR3 is CSALLLSSYEQYF. The CDR3 coding sequence is TGCAGTGCCCTCCTCTTGAGCTCCTACGAGCAGTACTTC.

The chain couples TRBV5-1 to TRBJ2-7; D might be TRBD1 (5 bases). The V gene lost 1 base and the J gene lost 6 bases, with 14 bases spanning the gap. Germline V gene sequence: CDR1 SGHRS, CDR2 YFSETQ. The CDR3 is made up of 14 amino acids. CDR3 region: CASSLLTDLGEQYF. The CDR3 DNA reads TGCGCCAGCAGCTTGTTGACAGATTTGGGCGAGCAGTACTTC. Filled out from reference TRBV5-1 and TRBJ2-7, the complete variable domain reads KAGVTQTPRYLIKTRGQQVTLSCSPISGHRSVSWYQQTPGQGLQFLFEYFSETQRNKGNFPGRFSGRQFSNSRSEMNVSTLELGDSALYLCASSLLTDLGEQYFGPGTRLTVT.